This record covers a single T cell receptor (beta chain). Its target is not known. The germline gives CDR1 SGHDN, CDR2 FVKESK. J lost 2 bases, V lost 3 bases, and 6 bases had no gene match. CDR3 length equals 17 residues. Extractions gave at least 5 micrograms of total RNA per sample. The data belong to a study of blood T cells in healthy people across ages. Overall study results and limits: CMV status of donors was not determined, possibly confounding expanded clonotype changes. Researchers report that TCR beta diversity correlated strongly with naive T cell percentage.

Sample-barcoded 5' priming and a J-beta primer mix drove a second PCR of about 6 to 12 cycles. TCRdb re-derived calls from the 5' RACE reads in MiXCR, one entry per CDR3 protein. This table holds 550,000 to 750,000 distinct CDR3 sequences, more than 20% found once. The sample consisted of blood. The V gene is TRBV14, the J gene TRBJ2-2; 10 bases are shared with TRBD2. The sequence was obtained from a man aged 65 to 85 in good health. The CDR3 spells CASSQLGLAENTGELFF. The DNA of the CDR3 is TGTGCCAGCAGCCAGCTCGGACTAGCGGAAAACACCGGGGAGCTGTTTTTT.